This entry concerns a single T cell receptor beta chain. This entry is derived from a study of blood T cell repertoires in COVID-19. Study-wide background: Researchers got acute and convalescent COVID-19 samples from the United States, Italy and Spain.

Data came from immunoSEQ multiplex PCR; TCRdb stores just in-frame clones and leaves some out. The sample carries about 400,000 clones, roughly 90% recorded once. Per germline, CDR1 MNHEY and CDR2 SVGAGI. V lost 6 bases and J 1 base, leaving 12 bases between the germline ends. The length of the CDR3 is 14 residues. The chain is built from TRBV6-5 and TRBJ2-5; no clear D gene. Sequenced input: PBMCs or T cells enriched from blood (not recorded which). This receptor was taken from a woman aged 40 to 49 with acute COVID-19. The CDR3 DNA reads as TGTGCCAGCAGCAACAACCAATTCCAAGAGACCCAGTACTTC. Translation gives CASSNNQFQETQYF.